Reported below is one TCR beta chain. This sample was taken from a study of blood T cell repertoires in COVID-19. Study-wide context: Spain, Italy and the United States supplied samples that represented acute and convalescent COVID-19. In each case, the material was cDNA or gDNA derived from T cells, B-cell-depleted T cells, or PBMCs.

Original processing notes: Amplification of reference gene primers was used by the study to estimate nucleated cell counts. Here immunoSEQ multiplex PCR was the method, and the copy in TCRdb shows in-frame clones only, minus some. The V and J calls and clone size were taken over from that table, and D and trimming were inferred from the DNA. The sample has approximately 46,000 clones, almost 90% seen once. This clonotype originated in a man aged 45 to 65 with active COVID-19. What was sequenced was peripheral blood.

In nucleotides, the CDR3 is TGTGCCAGCAGTTATTCTCGGGGGTCCCAAGAGACCCAGTACTTC. Residues: CASSYSRGSQETQYF. The chain recombines TRBV6-2 or TRBV6-3 with TRBJ2-5; D is possibly TRBD2 (6 bases). Germline V gene lookup returns CDR1 MNHEY and CDR2 SVGEGT. The CDR3 totals 15 residues. The V and J ends lost 3 bases and 1 base respectively, with 12 bases between them.